This T cell receptor beta chain was found in a study of blood T cell repertoires in COVID-19. Study-wide background: Acute-phase and convalescent COVID-19 samples originated in the United States, Italy and Spain. PBMCs, B-cell-depleted T cells, or T cells were the source of the cDNA or gDNA that made up the material.

This CDR3 has 15 amino acids. Germline V CDR1 and CDR2: SGHTA, FQGNSA. Trimming at V came to 1 base and at J to 3 bases, leaving 5 bases not matched to a gene. In the original workflow: Reference gene primer amplification gave nucleated cell count estimates. The assay was immunoSEQ multiplex PCR, and TCRdb's table has in-frame clones only and misses some. The D gene and trimming were derived from the DNA, and the V and J assignments and clone size from that table. The sample carries roughly 150,000 clones, about 83% recorded once. The clonotype was recovered from a woman over 75 with COVID-19, enrolled during active disease. The gene calls are TRBV7-2 and TRBJ2-5; 7 bases align to TRBD2. The sequenced sample was peripheral blood. The CDR3 reads CASSLGGRSEETQYF. The CDR3 bases are TGTGCCAGCAGCTTAGGCGGGAGAAGTGAAGAGACCCAGTACTTC.